This passage covers 22 T cell receptor beta chains from one sample sequenced in a study of pediatric ulcerative colitis. Only in-frame clones appear in the TCRdb table, and some are missing; sequencing was by immunoSEQ multiplex PCR. The sample contains around 18,000 clones, just under 75% of which appear only once. One to two pinch biopsies were taken from the rectum during colonoscopy. Source material: gut tissue. The source of these receptors is a boy between 10 and 17 years old with moderate ulcerative colitis.

The rearrangement links TRBV7-2 to TRBJ2-2; 9 nucleotides match TRBD2. Germline values: CDR1 SGHTA, CDR2 FQGNSA. Trimming took 1 base from V and 6 from J; bases not matched to a gene: 9. The CDR3 has 17 amino acids. The CDR3 reads CASSLDARGGQSGELFF. The CDR3 DNA reads TGTGCCAGCAGCTTAGATGCGCGGGGGGGCCAATCCGGGGAGCTGTTTTTT.

The rearrangement uses TRBV9 and TRBJ1-3, with 7 bases lining up with TRBD1. With 1 base clipped from V and 0 bases from J, the junction kept 4 bases outside the gene matches. The CDR3 consists of 16 residues. The germline CDR1 and CDR2 sequences are SGDLS and YYNGEE. The CDR3 here is CASSVSTGASGNTIYF. In DNA, the CDR3 is TGTGCCAGCAGCGTAAGCACAGGGGCCTCTGGAAACACCATATATTTT.

The rearrangement uses TRBV6-4 and TRBJ2-1; 8 nucleotides agree with TRBD1. Germline V gives CDR1 MRHNA, CDR2 SNTAGT. The CDR3 consists of 16 residues. V lost 0 bases and J lost 4; bases outside the gene matches: 5. CDR3 sequence reads: CASSDSATGGYNEQFF. The CDR3 nucleotides are TGTGCCAGCAGTGACTCCGCCACAGGGGGGTACAATGAGCAGTTCTTC.

CDR3 protein: CTAQRTGEREQYF. The CDR3 coding sequence is TGCACCGCACAAAGGACAGGGGAGAGGGAGCAGTACTTC. The chain is built from TRBV29-1 and TRBJ2-7; 9 bases are shared with TRBD1. Germline loops: CDR1 SQVTM, CDR2 ANQGSEA. The CDR3 length is 13 residues.

V and J are TRBV6-6 and TRBJ2-5; D is uncertain. The CDR3 is 12 residues long. V was cut by 4 bases and J by 5 bases, with 8 bases left in between. CDR1 is MNHNY and CDR2 is SVGAGI in the germline V gene (reference sequence). The DNA of the CDR3 is TGTGCCAGCAGTTCCACCTTGGAGACCCAGTACTTC. Translating gives CASSSTLETQYF.

The rearrangement links TRBV5-6 to TRBJ2-2; 11 bases are a match to TRBD1. The CDR3 is 16 residues long. Germline V lookup: CDR1 SGHDT, CDR2 YYEEEE. The ends lost 4 bases at V and 6 bases at J; junction bases unmatched: 8. The CDR3 region has the DNA TGTGCCAGCAGCCCGGACAGGGGGCGAAGATCCGGGGAGCTGTTTTTT. Translated: CASSPDRGRRSGELFF.

This clone was observed a few times. This chain uses TRBV4-1 with TRBJ1-2, with D perhaps matching TRBD1 (6 bases). V lost 3 bases to trimming and J lost 5 bases, with 16 bases between them. The CDR3 sequence is 15 residues long. Per germline, CDR1 MGHRA and CDR2 YSYEKL. CDR3: CASSQGEQGSYGYTF. In nucleotides, the CDR3 is TGCGCCAGCAGCCAGGGGGAACAGGGATCGTATGGCTACACCTTC.

V usage is TRBV27 and J usage is TRBJ1-5; a weak D match, TRBD1 (5 bases). Germline lookup yields CDR1 MNHEY and CDR2 SMNVEV (reference sequence). The CDR3 loop spans 14 amino acids. Trimming cost V 5 bases and J 6 bases, with 14 bases left between them. The CDR3 here is CASSPQGGGQPQHF. The CDR3 bases are TGTGCCAGCAGTCCCCAGGGTGGAGGTCAGCCCCAGCATTTT.

This clone was picked up one time. The chain joins TRBV9 to TRBJ1-2, with D unresolved. The V end was cut by 0 bases, the J end by 8 bases, with 11 bases between. There are 13 residues in the CDR3. Germline lookup yields CDR1 SGDLS and CDR2 YYNGEE. CDR3 protein: CASSVEGGGGYTF. The CDR3 region has the DNA TGTGCCAGCAGCGTAGAAGGAGGTGGAGGCTACACCTTC.

The chain employs TRBV2 and TRBJ1-5; maybe TRBD1 (5 bases). This CDR3 contains 14 residues. V lost 5 bases, J lost 7 bases, and 15 bases lay in between. Germline CDR1 SNHLY, CDR2 FYNNEI. In nucleotides, the CDR3 is TGTGCCAGCAGTCCCGACTCCTGGGGGCAGCCCCAGCATTTT. Its translation is CASSPDSWGQPQHF.

The rearrangement links TRBV5-3 to TRBJ2-5; no clear D. TRBV5-3 is classed as an ORF, of uncertain function. Trimming took 2 bases from V and 0 from J, leaving 8 bases between them. The CDR3 has 14 amino acids. CDR3 DNA sequence: TGTGCCAGAAGCTTCTTCCAGTACCAAGAGACCCAGTACTTC. Encoded protein: CARSFFQYQETQYF.

The genes are TRBV7-9 and TRBJ2-1, with 7 positions matching TRBD1. Germline V gene sequence: CDR1 SEHNR, CDR2 FQNEAQ (reference sequence). V gave up 2 bases and J gave up 6 bases; unmatched junction bases: 7. The length of the CDR3 is 15 residues. Here the CDR3 reads CASSLMRGRLNEQFF. The CDR3 nucleotides are TGTGCCAGCAGCTTAATGAGGGGGCGCCTCAATGAGCAGTTCTTC.

This chain joins TRBV6-5 and TRBJ1-4; unclear D gene. CDR1 and CDR2 from the germline V gene are MNHEY and SVGAGI. The CDR3 spans 14 residues. The germline V and J ends were trimmed by 0 bases and 7 bases, with 9 bases remaining between them. In DNA form, the CDR3 reads TGTGCCAGCAGTTACTCGATATTCGGTGAAAAACTGTTTTTT. Translating gives CASSYSIFGEKLFF.

This rearrangement joins TRBV7-9 to TRBJ2-5; D is possibly TRBD1 or TRBD2 (5 bases each). The V gene's germline CDR1 is SEHNR and CDR2 FQNEAQ (reference sequence). With 1 base removed from V and 1 base from J, the gap between germline ends came to 13 bases. The CDR3 is 16 amino acids. The CDR3 sequence is CASSLVWDEIQETQYF. The CDR3, as DNA: TGTGCCAGCAGCTTAGTGTGGGACGAGATCCAAGAGACCCAGTACTTC.

This clone was seen just once. V gene TRBV7-3 combines with J gene TRBJ2-2; D unclear. Trimming removed 6 bases at V and 4 bases at J, with 12 bases between. This CDR3 has 14 amino acids. CDR1 and CDR2 (germline): SGHTA, FQGTGA. In nucleotides, the CDR3 is TGTGCCAGCAGGTCTGCTGGTGGCACCGGGGAGCTGTTTTTT. Amino acids: CASRSAGGTGELFF.

The chain has TRBV11-3 and TRBJ2-3; the D gene is possibly TRBD2 (5 bases). V dropped 1 base and J dropped 2 bases, with 10 bases sitting between them. CDR1 and CDR2 from the germline V gene are SGHNT and YENEEA. The CDR3 runs 15 residues. CDR3 DNA sequence: TGTGCCAGCAGCTTAGGCGGGCTAAACACAGATACGCAGTATTTT. This translates into CASSLGGLNTDTQYF. Looking up the rest from reference TRBV11-3 and TRBJ2-3 gives the full variable domain: EAGVVQSPRYKIIEKKQPVAFWCNPISGHNTLYWYLQNLGQGPELLIRYENEEAVDDSQLPKDRFSAERLKGVDSTLKIQPAELGDSAVYLCASSLGGLNTDTQYFGPGTRLTVL.

Comments on this clone: At one end the junction does not follow the germline gene, possibly because of a read error. This chain uses TRBV18 with TRBJ1-1, with D tentatively TRBD1 (5 bases). The germline V gene encodes CDR1 KGHSH and CDR2 LQKENI. CDR3 length equals 16 residues. The CDR3 region is CASSPTLTVMNTEVFF. The CDR3 DNA reads as TGTGCCAGCTCACCAACGTTGACAGTAATGAACACTGAAGTTTTCTTT.

This chain uses TRBV7-9 with TRBJ2-7; D remains unclear. V dropped 6 bases and J dropped 1 base, with 10 bases sitting between them. This CDR3 has 13 amino acids. CDR1 and CDR2 from the germline V gene are SEHNR and FQNEAQ (reference sequence). The CDR3 sequence: CASSGSRSYEQYF. As DNA, the CDR3 is TGTGCCAGCAGTGGGTCTAGGTCCTACGAGCAGTACTTC.

The chain joins TRBV30 to TRBJ1-3; perhaps TRBD1 as D (6 bases). Trimming took off 0 bases at V and 4 bases at J, with 13 bases between the two ends. The germline V gene encodes CDR1 GTSNPN and CDR2 SVGIG (reference sequence). This CDR3 has 15 amino acids. The CDR3 here is CAWSVQSGVGNTIYF. Written as DNA, the CDR3 is TGTGCCTGGAGTGTACAGTCAGGGGTCGGAAACACCATATATTTT.

This clone was seen a handful of times. This chain joins TRBV5-6 and TRBJ1-2; 7 bases are shared with TRBD1. Trimming cost V 5 bases and J 3 bases; bases outside gene matches: 7. This CDR3 is built from 14 residues. Germline CDR1 reads SGHDT; CDR2 reads YYEEEE. The CDR3 bases are TGTGCCAGCAGACCAGGGGGGATCCACTATGGCTACACCTTC. Translating it yields CASRPGGIHYGYTF.

This clone came up a few times. The chain employs TRBV6-5 and TRBJ2-7; 8 bases match TRBD2. The V gene end was trimmed by 6 bases and the J gene end by 1 base; junction bases not matched to a gene: 2. This CDR3 spans 13 amino acids. From germline, CDR1 is MNHEY and CDR2 SVGAGI. As DNA, the CDR3 is TGTGCCAGCAGGCAGCGGGAGTCCTACGAGCAGTACTTC. Encoded protein: CASRQRESYEQYF.

The chain joins TRBV7-8 to TRBJ2-3; D is unclear. Deletions cut 4 bases from V and 1 base from J, with 18 bases between. Germline assignment: CDR1 SGHVS and CDR2 FQNEAQ. CDR3 length: 17 amino acids. CDR3 sequence (DNA): TGTGCCAGCAGCTCTAGAGCGCGCATGATAGGCACAGATACGCAGTATTTT. Translation: CASSSRARMIGTDTQYF.